The 21 T cell receptor beta chains below come from one sample, sequenced in a study of preoperative IRX-2 immunotherapy in early breast cancer. Treatment denoted: preoperative locoregional IRX-2 cytokine immunotherapy. Sequenced by immunoSEQ multiplex PCR; TCRdb stores in-frame clones only, minus some. Of 25,000 to 30,000 clones listed, 90% are singletons. Sampling took place from a patient treated with IRX-2 immunotherapy. Source of these receptors: a human donor with breast cancer.

CDR3 sequence: CASSLYKGEDGYTF. The CDR3 DNA reads TGTGCCAGCAGCTTATATAAGGGGGAAGATGGCTACACCTTC. J is TRBJ1-2 and V is TRBV7-2; tentative D call: TRBD1 (6 bases). The CDR3 sequence is 14 residues long. The V gene's germline CDR1 is SGHTA and CDR2 FQGNSA. Trimming took 2 bases from V and 6 from J, leaving 13 bases between them.

The chain combines TRBV28 with TRBJ1-1; perhaps TRBD1 as D (6 bases). This CDR3 has 14 residues. Germline CDR1 reads MDHEN; CDR2 reads SYDVKM. The V and J ends lost 5 bases and 5 bases respectively, with 15 bases between them. CDR3: CASSTEGGLTEAFF. In DNA, the CDR3 is TGTGCCAGCAGTACCGAGGGGGGGTTGACTGAAGCTTTCTTT.

This chain connects TRBV18 to TRBJ2-7; D may be TRBD1 (6 bases). V gave up 3 bases and J gave up 7 bases, with 16 bases separating them. The CDR3 runs 14 residues. Germline V gene sequence: CDR1 KGHSH, CDR2 LQKENI. Written as DNA, the CDR3 is TGTGCCAGCTCACCGGGTACAGGGCTAAGGGAGCAGTACTTC. Translating it yields CASSPGTGLREQYF.

This clone was picked up a small number of times. V is TRBV28 and J is TRBJ2-4; D ambiguous. The CDR3 sequence is 12 residues long. V gave up 6 bases and J gave up 0 bases, with 3 bases separating them. Germline lookup yields CDR1 MDHEN and CDR2 SYDVKM. The CDR3 loop is CASSIAKNIQYF. The CDR3 nucleotides are TGTGCCAGCAGCATAGCCAAAAACATTCAGTACTTC.

The chain combines TRBV6-6 with TRBJ2-7; 9 bases are a match to TRBD1. Germline trimming cut 9 bases from V and 6 bases from J; bases unmatched to any gene: 9. This CDR3 contains 13 residues. Germline V lookup: CDR1 MNHNY, CDR2 SVGAGI (reference sequence). The CDR3 region has the DNA TGTGCCAGTGCCAGGGACAGGGAACCCGAGCAGTACTTC. Its translation: CASARDREPEQYF.

The V call is TRBV27, the J call TRBJ2-3, with TRBD2 as a possible D gene (7 bases). V lost 7 bases and J lost 0, with 14 bases in between. This CDR3 comprises 15 residues. CDR1 and CDR2 from the germline V gene are MNHEY and SMNVEV (reference sequence). The CDR3 region is CASNRGGYSTDTQYF. The CDR3 DNA reads TGTGCCAGCAATAGGGGGGGCTATAGCACAGATACGCAGTATTTT.

The V and J genes are TRBV5-1 and TRBJ1-1; no definite D call. The germline gives CDR1 SGHRS, CDR2 YFSETQ. The CDR3 runs to 14 residues. V lost 0 bases, J lost 8 bases, and 14 bases lay in between. CDR3 DNA: TGCGCCAGCAGCTTGGACACAGCCTCATTAGAAGCTTTCTTT. Translated: CASSLDTASLEAFF.

The V and J genes are TRBV5-6 and TRBJ2-1, with D tentatively TRBD2 (6 bases). Germline CDR1 and CDR2: SGHDT and YYEEEE. V lost 10 bases, J lost 6 bases, and 20 bases lay in between. The CDR3 sequence is 14 residues long. The CDR3 bases are TGTGCCCTAGCGAGGGGACGGAGCCCCAATGAGCAGTTCTTC. It specifies CALARGRSPNEQFF.

The J gene is TRBJ1-2, the V gene TRBV4-1, with D unresolved. Trimming stripped 0 bases from V and 2 bases from J, with 7 bases between. Germline V lookup: CDR1 MGHRA, CDR2 YSYEKL. This CDR3 comprises 14 residues. The CDR3 nucleotides read TGCGCCAGCAGCCAAGATACGGGGAACTATGGCTACACCTTC. It is translated as CASSQDTGNYGYTF.

The chain combines TRBV6-5 with TRBJ1-1; D gene unclear. The germline CDR1 and CDR2 sequences are MNHEY and SVGAGI. The CDR3 extends over 16 amino acids. The ends were cut back, 2 bases at V and 0 bases at J, with 13 bases in the middle. This CDR3 is CASSYERTTLNTEAFF. DNA for the CDR3: TGTGCCAGCAGTTACGAGCGAACGACCTTGAACACTGAAGCTTTCTTT.

V and J are TRBV21-1 and TRBJ1-5; the DNA was not used to check the table's D call, TRBD1. TRBV21-1 is assigned pseudogene status. The CDR3 covers 15 residues. In DNA, the CDR3 is TGTGCCAGCAGCAAAGATGCAGGGGGCAATCAGCCCCAGCATTTT. Its protein product is CASSKDAGGNQPQHF.

This sequence joins TRBV7-9 and TRBJ1-5; D not certain. Germline-derived CDR1 and CDR2 are SEHNR and FQNEAQ (reference sequence). The V and J ends lost 1 base and 3 bases respectively, with 10 bases between them. The CDR3 runs to 15 residues. In DNA form, the CDR3 reads TGTGCCAGCAGCTTAGGCCCTAGCTCCAATCAGCCCCAGCATTTT. This gives the protein CASSLGPSSNQPQHF. Filled out from reference TRBV7-9 and TRBJ1-5, the complete variable domain reads DTGVSQNPRHKITKRGQNVTFRCDPISEHNRLYWYRQTLGQGPEFLTYFQNEAQLEKSRLLSDRFSAERPKGSFSTLEIQRTEQGDSAMYLCASSLGPSSNQPQHFGDGTRLSIL.

As concerns this clone: A junction boundary mismatches the germline segment, possibly from a read error. V and J are TRBV5-1 and TRBJ2-3; no firm D call. CDR3 length: 14 residues. The V gene's germline CDR1 is SGHRS and CDR2 YFSETQ. The CDR3 region has the DNA TGCACCAGCAGCTTGGCTGGGAATCCAGATACGCAGTATTTT. Its protein is CTSSLAGNPDTQYF.

The chain employs TRBV27 and TRBJ1-4; D might be TRBD1 (5 bases). The V and J ends lost 3 bases and 0 bases respectively, with 14 bases between them. The CDR3 length is 17 residues. Germline assignment: CDR1 MNHEY and CDR2 SMNVEV (reference sequence). CDR3 bases: TGTGCCAGCAGTTTTCGAGGGGCCCTGGCAACTAATGAAAAACTGTTTTTT. Residues: CASSFRGALATNEKLFF.

The CDR3 loop is CASSSVGVGELFF. DNA of the CDR3: TGTGCCAGCAGCTCCGTCGGCGTCGGGGAGCTGTTTTTT. The chain links TRBV16 to TRBJ2-2; no definite D call. Looked up from germline, CDR1 is KGHSY and CDR2 is FQNENV. Trimming took off 5 bases at V and 7 bases at J, with 11 bases between the two ends. This CDR3 region has 13 residues.

This clone was seen only a few times. Other DNA sequences within the sample encode an identical CDR3. The V and J genes are TRBV2 and TRBJ2-7; D is unresolved. Trimming removed 5 bases at V and 6 bases at J, with 8 bases between. The V gene's germline CDR1 is SNHLY and CDR2 FYNNEI. The CDR3 runs 11 residues. The CDR3 DNA reads TGTGCCAGCAGTTCTAGGGTCGAGCAGTACTTC. Its translation: CASSSRVEQYF.

This chain joins TRBV7-2 and TRBJ2-2; D uncertain. From germline, CDR1 is SGHTA and CDR2 FQGNSA. This CDR3 comprises 13 residues. V was cut by 1 base and J by 3 bases, with 3 bases left in between. The CDR3 sequence: CASSLGDTGELFF. For the CDR3, the DNA is TGTGCCAGCAGCTTAGGGGACACCGGGGAGCTGTTTTTT. The complete variable domain, with remaining parts taken from reference TRBV7-2 and TRBJ2-2, reads GAGVSQSPSNKVTEKGKDVELRCDPISGHTALYWYRQSLGQGLEFLIYFQGNSAPDKSGLPSDRFSAERTGGSVSTLTIQRTQQEDSAVYLCASSLGDTGELFFGEGSRLTVL.

This clone was recorded once. The chain couples TRBV13 to TRBJ2-1; a possible D gene is TRBD2 (6 bases). The V end was cut by 4 bases, the J end by 3 bases, with 13 bases between. The CDR3 sequence is 15 residues long. Germline V gene data show CDR1 as PRHDT and CDR2 as FYEKMQ (reference sequence). This chain's CDR3 is CASSSGTPDYNEQFF. CDR3 DNA sequence: TGTGCCAGCAGCTCCGGGACTCCGGACTACAATGAGCAGTTCTTC.

This chain joins TRBV27 and TRBJ2-7; possibly TRBD2 for D (6 bases). V shed 3 bases and J shed 3 bases, with 9 bases lying between them. This CDR3 comprises 13 residues. Germline CDR1 reads MNHEY; CDR2 reads SMNVEV (reference sequence). CDR3 in DNA: TGTGCCAGCAGTTTGGGGGGTATCTACGAGCAGTACTTC. Residues: CASSLGGIYEQYF.

CDR3 region: CSVSDRGNEKLFF. CDR3 DNA sequence: TGCAGCGTTTCGGACAGGGGGAATGAAAAACTGTTTTTT. The J gene is TRBJ1-4, the V gene TRBV29-1; TRBD1 matches at 10 bases. The CDR3 runs to 13 residues. V shed 5 bases and J 5 bases; nucleotides not matched to a gene: 2. Germline V gene sequence: CDR1 SQVTM, CDR2 ANQGSEA.

In this sample, this clone turned up a few times. The V call is TRBV28, the J call TRBJ2-7; D gene ambiguous. Germline CDR1 reads MDHEN; CDR2 reads SYDVKM. Trimming took 3 bases from V and 0 from J, leaving 9 bases between them. This CDR3 region has 14 residues. CDR3 amino acids: CASSFGQDSYEQYF. Here the CDR3 DNA reads TGTGCCAGCAGTTTCGGGCAGGACTCCTACGAGCAGTACTTC.